This TCR beta chain was profiled in a study of identifying expanded T cells in peripheral blood. Produced via immunoSEQ multiplex PCR; TCRdb's table is partial and in-frame only. The table records around 130,000 clones, 70% to 90% of them present only once. Regarding this clone: Its antigen remains unknown.

The CDR3 has 14 amino acids. V was cut by 0 bases and J by 4 bases, with 9 bases left in between. Germline V gives CDR1 KGHSH, CDR2 LQKENI. Study-level findings and limits: Over approximately two and four weeks, about 15 and 19 clones changed, versus around 1.2 between replicates.

This chain uses TRBV18 with TRBJ1-2; D might be TRBD1 (6 bases). Source material: blood. The source of this sequence is a person between 18 and 70 years old in good health. Here the CDR3 DNA reads TGTGCCAGCTCACCACCGGAGGGGGTCTATGGCTACACCTTC. It yields the protein CASSPPEGVYGYTF.